Included here is one T cell receptor beta chain sequence, with context. The data are from a study of blood T cell repertoires in COVID-19. In the study overall: Whether acute or convalescent, the COVID-19 samples came from the United States, Italy and Spain. Sources were T cells, B-cell-depleted T cells, or PBMCs; the material itself was cDNA or gDNA.

In the source study's methods: Estimates of nucleated cell counts were drawn from the amplification of reference gene primers. Assay: immunoSEQ multiplex PCR; the TCRdb copy retains only in-frame clones and omits some. The V and J calls and clone size are taken from that table; D and trimming were inferred from the DNA. Of more than 15,000 clones listed, around 89% were seen once; the top ten hold 6% to 8%. The CDR3 spans 14 residues. Per the germline V gene, CDR1 is SGHRS and CDR2 is YFSETQ. V was pared by 0 bases and J by 5 bases, with 11 bases between. The sequence derives from a woman aged 60-70 years with active COVID-19. The chain recombines TRBV5-1 with TRBJ1-1; no firm D call. The sample consisted of peripheral blood. The DNA for the CDR3 is TGCGCCAGCAGCTTGGAGGGCGGAGGGACTGAAGCTTTCTTT. Protein: CASSLEGGGTEAFF. The entire variable domain, with the rest obtained from reference TRBV5-1 and TRBJ1-1, is as follows: KAGVTQTPRYLIKTRGQQVTLSCSPISGHRSVSWYQQTPGQGLQFLFEYFSETQRNKGNFPGRFSGRQFSNSRSEMNVSTLELGDSALYLCASSLEGGGTEAFFGQGTRLTVV.